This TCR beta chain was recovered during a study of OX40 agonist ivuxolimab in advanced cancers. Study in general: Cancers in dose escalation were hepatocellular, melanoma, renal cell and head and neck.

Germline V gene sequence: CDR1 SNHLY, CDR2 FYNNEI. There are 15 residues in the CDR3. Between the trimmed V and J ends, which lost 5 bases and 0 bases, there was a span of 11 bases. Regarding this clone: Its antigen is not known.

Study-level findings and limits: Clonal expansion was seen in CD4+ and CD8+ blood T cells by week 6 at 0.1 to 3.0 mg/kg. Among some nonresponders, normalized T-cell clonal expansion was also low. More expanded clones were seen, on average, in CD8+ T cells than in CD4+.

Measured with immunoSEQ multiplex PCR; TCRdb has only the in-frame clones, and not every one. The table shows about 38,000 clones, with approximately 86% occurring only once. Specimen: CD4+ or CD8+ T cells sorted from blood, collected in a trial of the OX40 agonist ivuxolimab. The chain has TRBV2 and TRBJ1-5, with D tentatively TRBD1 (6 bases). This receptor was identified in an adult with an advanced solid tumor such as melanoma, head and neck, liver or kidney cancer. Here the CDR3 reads CASSLNRASNQPQHF. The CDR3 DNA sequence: TGTGCCAGCAGTTTAAACAGGGCTAGCAATCAGCCCCAGCATTTT. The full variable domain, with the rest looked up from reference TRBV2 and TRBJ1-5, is EPEVTQTPSHQVTQMGQEVILRCVPISNHLYFYWYRQILGQKVEFLVSFYNNEISEKSEIFDDQFSVERPDGSNFTLKIRSTKLEDSAMYFCASSLNRASNQPQHFGDGTRLSIL.